The 13 T cell receptor beta chains presented below share a single source sample, sequenced in a study of blood T cell repertoires in COVID-19. The table came from immunoSEQ multiplex PCR; TCRdb's copy has only in-frame clones and leaves some out. The sample has tens of thousands of clones, 85% to 90% seen once; the top ten hold about 7.6%. The sample taken for sequencing was peripheral blood. These TCRs come from a woman in her 70s with acute or convalescent COVID-19.

This chain uses TRBV12-3 or TRBV12-4 with TRBJ2-1; D is perhaps TRBD1 (5 bases). The V end lost 5 bases, the J end lost 8 bases, and 10 bases lay between the germline ends. This CDR3 has 12 amino acids. DNA for the CDR3: TGTGCCAGCAGTGAAACAGGAGATGAGCAGTTCTTC. It yields the protein CASSETGDEQFF.

The rearrangement joins TRBV11-2 to TRBJ2-1; D unresolved. The CDR3 sequence is 14 residues long. Germline V gives CDR1 SGHAT, CDR2 FQNNGV. V was clipped by 5 bases and J by 9 bases, with 17 bases between them. The CDR3 loop reads CASSPNQVVLEQFF. Here the CDR3 DNA reads TGTGCCAGCAGCCCAAACCAGGTAGTGCTTGAGCAGTTCTTC.

V usage is TRBV4-1 and J usage is TRBJ1-2; maybe TRBD1 (5 bases). This CDR3 contains 15 residues. V dropped 0 bases and J dropped 4 bases, with 12 bases sitting between them. CDR1 and CDR2 (germline): MGHRA, YSYEKL. CDR3 sequence (DNA): TGCGCCAGCAGCCAAGATCGCCAGGGCCCCTATGGCTACACCTTC. This sequence encodes CASSQDRQGPYGYTF.

The chain uses TRBV15 and TRBJ2-5; a possible D gene is TRBD1 (7 bases). This CDR3 has 13 amino acids. V shed 2 bases and J shed 7 bases, with 11 bases lying between them. Per the germline V gene, CDR1 is LNHNV and CDR2 is YYDKDF (reference sequence). This chain's CDR3 is CATSRQGGATQYF. The CDR3 DNA is TGTGCCACCAGCAGACAGGGGGGCGCGACCCAGTACTTC. Full variable domain (rest looked up from reference TRBV15 and TRBJ2-5): DAMVIQNPRYQVTQFGKPVTLSCSQTLNHNVMYWYQQKSSQAPKLLFHYYDKDFNNEADTPDNFQSRRPNTSFCFLDIRSPGLGDTAMYLCATSRQGGATQYFGPGTRLLVL.

The chain combines TRBV11-2 with TRBJ2-7; tentative D call: TRBD2 (6 bases). The V gene's germline CDR1 is SGHAT and CDR2 FQNNGV. V shed 5 bases and J shed 4 bases, with 9 bases lying between them. The CDR3 totals 12 residues. CDR3 bases: TGTGCCAGCAGCGGAGGGGCTTACGAGCAGTACTTC. Protein sequence: CASSGGAYEQYF.

The chain couples TRBV5-1 to TRBJ2-1; D perhaps matches TRBD2 (6 bases). The ends were cut back, 7 bases at V and 4 bases at J, with 21 bases in the middle. The CDR3 covers 16 residues. Germline V gene data show CDR1 as SGHRS and CDR2 as YFSETQ. DNA of the CDR3: TGCGCCAGCTCCCACGGGGATAGCGGAAAGTACAATGAGCAGTTCTTC. It codes for CASSHGDSGKYNEQFF.

The rearrangement links TRBV10-3 to TRBJ2-7; possible D gene TRBD1, 6 bases. Germline V gene lookup returns CDR1 ENHRY and CDR2 SYGVKD. The ends were cut back, 10 bases at V and 0 bases at J, with 16 bases in the middle. The CDR3 consists of 14 residues. CDR3 nucleotides: TGTGCCACCGCAGGGACATCGCTCTCCTACGAGCAGTACTTC. Translating it yields CATAGTSLSYEQYF.

This chain uses TRBV5-8 with TRBJ2-1, with 8 bases identical to TRBD1. The CDR3 totals 16 residues. CDR1 is SGHTS, CDR2 YDEGEE, per germline. The V segment lost 0 bases and the J segment 3 bases; nucleotides outside the gene matches: 5. The CDR3 DNA is TGTGCCAGCAGCTTGGTGATGACAGGGGACTACAATGAGCAGTTCTTC. Translated, it gives CASSLVMTGDYNEQFF.

V gene TRBV28 combines with J gene TRBJ2-1; tentative D call: TRBD1 (5 bases). Germline CDR1 and CDR2: MDHEN and SYDVKM. This CDR3 has 12 amino acids. V was shortened by 8 bases and J by 0 bases, with 5 bases between the two germline ends. The CDR3 DNA follows: TGTGCCAGCGACAGCTCCTACAATGAGCAGTTCTTC. The encoded protein is CASDSSYNEQFF.

This clone was seen once. The chain carries TRBV5-1 and TRBJ2-7; weak D call: TRBD2 (5 bases). The CDR3 has 17 amino acids. V gave up 1 base and J gave up 0 bases, with 17 bases separating them. Looked up from germline, CDR1 is SGHRS and CDR2 is YFSETQ. The CDR3 nucleotides read TGCGCCAGCAGCTTGAGGCTAGCACAGAGCACCTCCTACGAGCAGTACTTC. It encodes CASSLRLAQSTSYEQYF.

This chain uses TRBV24-1 with TRBJ2-1, with 7 positions matching TRBD1. This CDR3 has 13 amino acids. Germline trimming cut 9 bases from V and 6 bases from J; bases unmatched to any gene: 7. CDR1 KGHDR and CDR2 SFDVKD come from the germline V gene. In DNA, the CDR3 is TGTGCCACCGGAGACAGGGCGATCAATGAGCAGTTCTTC. Its translation is CATGDRAINEQFF.

The chain recombines TRBV9 with TRBJ2-3; 11 nucleotides align to TRBD2. The length of the CDR3 is 17 residues. With 0 bases clipped from V and 1 base from J, the junction kept 4 bases outside the gene matches. The germline V gene has CDR1 SGDLS and CDR2 YYNGEE. The CDR3 region is CASSVAGLAAGTDTQYF. CDR3 DNA sequence: TGTGCCAGCAGCGTAGCGGGACTAGCGGCGGGCACAGATACGCAGTATTTT.

The chain recombines TRBV5-1 with TRBJ2-2; D remains ambiguous. Trimming shortened V by 4 bases and J by 7 bases, and 11 bases separated the two germline ends. The CDR3 consists of 13 residues. The V gene's germline CDR1 is SGHRS and CDR2 YFSETQ. The CDR3 region is CASSQLTGGELFF. CDR3 nucleotides: TGCGCCAGCAGCCAATTAACGGGCGGGGAGCTGTTTTTT.